This entry features one T cell receptor beta chain sequence. This sample was included in a study of blood T cell repertoires in COVID-19. The repertoire was sequenced with immunoSEQ multiplex PCR; TCRdb's copy has only in-frame clones and lacks some. This table has about 480,000 clones, approximately 90% appearing once. Trimming pared 0 bases from V and 6 bases from J, leaving 15 bases between. Per germline, CDR1 LNHDA and CDR2 SQIVND (reference sequence). The length of the CDR3 is 17 residues. The chain links TRBV19 to TRBJ1-6; D uncertain. Source material: peripheral blood. The source of this sequence is a woman aged 30 to 39 with acute or convalescent COVID-19. The CDR3 bases are TGTGCCAGTAGTATAGATCGACTGTCCCCTGTTAATTCACCCCTCCACTTT. It translates to CASSIDRLSPVNSPLHF.